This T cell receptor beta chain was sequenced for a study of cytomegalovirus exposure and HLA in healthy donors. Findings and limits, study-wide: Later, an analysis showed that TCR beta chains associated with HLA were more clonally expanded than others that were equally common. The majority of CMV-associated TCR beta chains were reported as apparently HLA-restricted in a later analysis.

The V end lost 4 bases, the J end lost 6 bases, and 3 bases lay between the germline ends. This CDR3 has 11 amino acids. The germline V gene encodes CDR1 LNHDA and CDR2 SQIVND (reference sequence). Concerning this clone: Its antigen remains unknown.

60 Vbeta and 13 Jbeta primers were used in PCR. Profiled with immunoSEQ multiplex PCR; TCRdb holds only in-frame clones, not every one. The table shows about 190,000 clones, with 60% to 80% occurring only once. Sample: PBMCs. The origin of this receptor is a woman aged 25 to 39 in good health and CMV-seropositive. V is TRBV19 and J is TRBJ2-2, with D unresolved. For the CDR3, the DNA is TGTGCCAGTAGTAACTCCGGGGAGCTGTTTTTT. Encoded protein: CASSNSGELFF.